This entry concerns a single TCR beta chain. Antigen unknown. The table came from immunoSEQ multiplex PCR; TCRdb's copy has only in-frame clones and leaves some out. The sample includes about 2.3 million clones, 85% to 95% of them seen just once. The sample belongs to a study of shared clonotypes between healthy human individuals. Germline assignment: CDR1 SGHRS and CDR2 YFSETQ. Deletions cut 0 bases from V and 10 bases from J, with 8 bases between. This CDR3 is 13 amino acids long. From CD4+ cells came CD45RA+ naive and CD45RA-negative memory subsets. Study results and caveats: Apart from blood, nothing was sampled; tissue repertoires likely differ.

The material sequenced was naive CD4+ T cells from PBMCs. Subset here: CD45RA+ positively selected. This clonotype was sampled from a young man in good health. Some clones in this sample may be carry-over from other donors' samples. This rearrangement joins TRBV5-1 to TRBJ1-6; no definite D call. The CDR3 protein is CASSLDPGSPLHF. CDR3 coding DNA: TGCGCCAGCAGCTTGGATCCGGGGTCACCCCTCCACTTT.